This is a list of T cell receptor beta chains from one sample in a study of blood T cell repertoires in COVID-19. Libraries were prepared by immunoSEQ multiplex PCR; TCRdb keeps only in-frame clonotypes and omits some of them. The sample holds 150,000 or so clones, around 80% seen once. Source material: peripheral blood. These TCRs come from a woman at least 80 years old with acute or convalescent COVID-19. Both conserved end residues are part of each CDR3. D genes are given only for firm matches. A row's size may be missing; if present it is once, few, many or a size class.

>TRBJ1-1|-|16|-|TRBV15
TGTGCCACCAGCAGAGAGATAGGGCAGGGCGGCACTGAAGCTTTCTTT
CATSREIGQGGTEAFF
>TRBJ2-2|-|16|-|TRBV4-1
TGCGCCAGCAGCCGCCCAGGGGTAGATCGGACCGGGGAGCTGTTTTTT
CASSRPGVDRTGELFF
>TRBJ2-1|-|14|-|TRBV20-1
TGCAGTGCTAGTGCCCTCATGGGCTGGAATGAGCAGTTCTTC
CSASALMGWNEQFF
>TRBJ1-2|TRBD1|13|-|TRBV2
TGTGCCAGCAGGGGGGACAGGAAGGATGGCTACACCTTC
CASRGDRKDGYTF
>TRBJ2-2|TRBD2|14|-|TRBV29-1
TGCAGCGTCGAGGGAGGGGCGAACACCGGGGAGCTGTTTTTT
CSVEGGANTGELFF
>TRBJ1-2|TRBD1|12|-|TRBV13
TGTGCCAGCAGTACCAGGGGGCATGGCTACACCTTC
CASSTRGHGYTF
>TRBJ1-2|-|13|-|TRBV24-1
TGTGCCACCAGTCAGAGGGGAGGATATGGCTACACCTTC
CATSQRGGYGYTF
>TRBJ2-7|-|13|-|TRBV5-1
TGCGCCAGCAGAGACTACCAATCCTACGAGCAGTACTTC
CASRDYQSYEQYF
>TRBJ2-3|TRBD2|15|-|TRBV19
TGTGCCAGTGGGGGACTAGCGGGAGGCACAGATACGCAGTATTTT
CASGGLAGGTDTQYF
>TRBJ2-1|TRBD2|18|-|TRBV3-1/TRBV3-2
TGTGCCAGCAGCCAAGATGGGCCCCTAGCGGGACGGTACAATGAGCAGTTCTTC
CASSQDGPLAGRYNEQFF
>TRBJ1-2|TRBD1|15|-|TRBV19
TGTGCCAGTAGTTCAACAGGGGCTCCCCGGTATGGCTACACCTTC
CASSSTGAPRYGYTF
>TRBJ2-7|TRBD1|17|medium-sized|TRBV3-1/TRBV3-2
TGTGCCAGCAGCCAAGCGATGGGACAGGCCAATTCCTACGAGCAGTACTTC
CASSQAMGQANSYEQYF
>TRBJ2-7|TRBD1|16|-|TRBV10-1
TGCGCCAGCAGTGAGAGGACAGGGCCCAACTCCTACGAGCAGTACTTC
CASSERTGPNSYEQYF
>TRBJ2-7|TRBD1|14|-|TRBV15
TGTGCCACCAGCCTGGACCCGACAGGGTACGAGCAGTACTTC
CATSLDPTGYEQYF
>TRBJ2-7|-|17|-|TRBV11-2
TGTGCCAGCAGCTTTAAAGTCCCAGGGGCCTTCTCCTACGAGCAGTACTTC
CASSFKVPGAFSYEQYF
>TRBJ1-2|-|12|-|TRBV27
TGTGCCAGCAGTTTGTCGGGGGAAGGCTACACCTTC
CASSLSGEGYTF
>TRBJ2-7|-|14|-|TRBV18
TGTGCCAGCTCACCACCGGGGCAGGGTTTCGAGCAGTACTTC
CASSPPGQGFEQYF
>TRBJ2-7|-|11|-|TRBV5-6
TGTGCCAGCAGCTTCAACAGAGAGCAGTACTTC
CASSFNREQYF
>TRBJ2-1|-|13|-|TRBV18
TGTGCCAGCTCACCGAGAGGAGACAATGAGCAGTTCTTC
CASSPRGDNEQFF
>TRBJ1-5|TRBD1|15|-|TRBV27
TGTGCCAGCGGGACAGGGGCGGGGAGCAATCAGCCCCAGCATTTT
CASGTGAGSNQPQHF
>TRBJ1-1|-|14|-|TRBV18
TGTGCCAGCTCACCAGTGAACAGAAACACTGAAGCTTTCTTT
CASSPVNRNTEAFF
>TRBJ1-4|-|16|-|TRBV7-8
TGTGCCAGCAGCCGAGATGGATCGGGGGGCGGAGGAAAACTGTTTTTT
CASSRDGSGGGGKLFF
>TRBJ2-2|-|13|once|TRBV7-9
TGTGCCAGCAGCCCCGTTAACACCGGGGAGCTGTTTTTT
CASSPVNTGELFF
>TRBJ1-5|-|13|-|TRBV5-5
TGTGCCAGCAGCTTGGAAGCCAATCAGCCCCAGCATTTT
CASSLEANQPQHF
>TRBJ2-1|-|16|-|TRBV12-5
TGTGCTAGTGGTTTAGGGCTGGGGGGCTCCTACAATGAGCAGTTCTTC
CASGLGLGGSYNEQFF
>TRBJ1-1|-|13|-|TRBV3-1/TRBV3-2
TGTGCCAGCAGCCATACAGAGAACACTGAAGCTTTCTTT
CASSHTENTEAFF
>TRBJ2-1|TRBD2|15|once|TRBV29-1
TGCAGCTCACGGGGCGGGAGGGCTTCGTACAATGAGCAGTTCTTC
CSSRGGRASYNEQFF
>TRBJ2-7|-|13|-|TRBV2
TGTGCCAGCACCGGGGGTATCTCCTACGAGCAGTACTTC
CASTGGISYEQYF
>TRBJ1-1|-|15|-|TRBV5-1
TGCGCCAGCAGCGTTGACAGTAGCCCGAACACTGAAGCTTTCTTT
CASSVDSSPNTEAFF
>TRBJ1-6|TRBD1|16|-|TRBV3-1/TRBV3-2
TGTGCCAGCAGCCACCTAAGGGCAGGGGGGAGTTCACCCCTCCACTTT
CASSHLRAGGSSPLHF
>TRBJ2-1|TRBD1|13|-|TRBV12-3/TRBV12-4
TGTGCCAGCAGTACGCGACAGGGGGAGCGGCAGTTCTTC
CASSTRQGERQFF
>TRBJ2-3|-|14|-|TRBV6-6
TGTGCCAGCGACTTGACAGGAAGCACAGATACGCAGTATTTT
CASDLTGSTDTQYF
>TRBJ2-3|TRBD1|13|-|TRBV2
TGTGCCAGCAGAGACAGGGGCACAGATACGCAGTATTTT
CASRDRGTDTQYF
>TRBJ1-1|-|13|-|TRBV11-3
TGTGCCAGCAGCTCGGGGGAGAACACTGAAGCTTTCTTT
CASSSGENTEAFF
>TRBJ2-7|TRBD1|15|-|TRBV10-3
TGTGCCATCAGTCTCGACAGGGGATACTCCTACGAGCAGTACTTC
CAISLDRGYSYEQYF
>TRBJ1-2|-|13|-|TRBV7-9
TGTGCCAGCAGCTTTCAAGGGGTCGGCGGCTACACCTTC
CASSFQGVGGYTF
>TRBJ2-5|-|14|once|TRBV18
TGTGCCAGCTCACCACCGGCCAGGGAAGAGACCCAGTACTTC
CASSPPAREETQYF
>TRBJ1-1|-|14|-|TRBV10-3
TGTGCCATCAGTGAGATCGGAGGGAACACTGAAGCTTTCTTT
CAISEIGGNTEAFF
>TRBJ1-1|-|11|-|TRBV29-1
TGCAGCGTTGTCCTACTAGGTGGAGCTTTCTTT
CSVVLLGGAFF
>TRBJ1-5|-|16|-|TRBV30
TGTGCCTGGAAAACGGGTAGCATGGGTAGCAATCAGCCCCAGCATTTT
CAWKTGSMGSNQPQHF
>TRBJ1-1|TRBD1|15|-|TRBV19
TGTGCCAGTACCGACAGGGGAAGGATGAACACTGAAGCTTTCTTT
CASTDRGRMNTEAFF
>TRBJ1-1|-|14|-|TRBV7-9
TGTGCCAGCAGCTTAGGAGGCCAGAGCACTGAAGCTTTCTTT
CASSLGGQSTEAFF
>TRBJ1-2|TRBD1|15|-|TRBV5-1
TGCGCCAGCAGGAGGGGACAGGAGCAATCGTATGGCTACACCTTC
CASRRGQEQSYGYTF
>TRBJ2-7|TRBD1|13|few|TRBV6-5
TGTGCCAGCAGTAACAGACAGGGGAACGAGCAGTACTTC
CASSNRQGNEQYF
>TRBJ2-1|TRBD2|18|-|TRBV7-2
TGTGCCAGCAGCTTACTAACTAGCGGGGCCGACCCGGACAATGAGCAGTTCTTC
CASSLLTSGADPDNEQFF
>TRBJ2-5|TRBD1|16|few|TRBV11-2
TGTGCCAGCAGCTTAGGTACAGGGGAAATACAAGAGACCCAGTACTTC
CASSLGTGEIQETQYF
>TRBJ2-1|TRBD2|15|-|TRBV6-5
TGTGCCAGCAGCTTGACTAGCGGGAGACCCAATGAGCAGTTCTTC
CASSLTSGRPNEQFF
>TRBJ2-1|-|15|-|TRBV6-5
TGTGCCAGCAGTCACCAGGGGAGCACCTACAATGAGCAGTTCTTC
CASSHQGSTYNEQFF
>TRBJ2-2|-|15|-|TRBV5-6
TGTGCCAGCAGCTTGGTGCCAGGGGACACCGGGGAGCTGTTTTTT
CASSLVPGDTGELFF
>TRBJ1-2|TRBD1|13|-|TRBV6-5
TGTGCCAGCAGTTACGGACAGGATAACGGCTACACCTTC
CASSYGQDNGYTF
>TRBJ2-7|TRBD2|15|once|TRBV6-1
TGTGCCAGCAGCATAGCGGGAGGGAGCTCCTACGAGCAGTACTTC
CASSIAGGSSYEQYF
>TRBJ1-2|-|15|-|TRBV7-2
TGTGCCAGCAGCCCTTCAAGAGGGCTTAGCTATGGCTACACCTTC
CASSPSRGLSYGYTF
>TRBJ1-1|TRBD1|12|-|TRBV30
TGTGCCTCTGAGGGAGGACAGGGGGGAGCTTTCTTT
CASEGGQGGAFF
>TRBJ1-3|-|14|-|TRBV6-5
TGTGCCAGCAGGGTTGTCAGCTCTGGAAACACCATATATTTT
CASRVVSSGNTIYF
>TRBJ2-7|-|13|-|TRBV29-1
TGCAGCGCCTCCAGGGGGGAGGATTACGAGCAGTACTTC
CSASRGEDYEQYF
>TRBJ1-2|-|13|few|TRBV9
TGTGCCAGCAGCGTAGACGGTCCCTATGGCTACACCTTC
CASSVDGPYGYTF
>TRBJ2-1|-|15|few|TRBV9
TGTGCCAGCAGCGTAGCTCCACTCCCCGGGGATGAGCAGTTCTTC
CASSVAPLPGDEQFF
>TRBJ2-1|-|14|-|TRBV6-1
TGTGCCAGCAGTGAAGGACTAGAAGGTAATGAGCAGTTCTTC
CASSEGLEGNEQFF
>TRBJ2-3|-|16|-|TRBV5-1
TGCGCCAGCAGCTTGGCTGGGCGGGGAACCACAGATACGCAGTATTTT
CASSLAGRGTTDTQYF
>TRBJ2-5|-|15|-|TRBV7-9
TGTGCCAGCAGCTTAACAGGGTATGGCCAAGAGACCCAGTACTTC
CASSLTGYGQETQYF